The rows below give T cell receptor beta chains drawn from one sample of a study of blood T cell repertoires in COVID-19. Produced via immunoSEQ multiplex PCR; TCRdb's table is partial and in-frame only. The sample consists of roughly 250,000 clones, 82% of them appearing once. The material sequenced was peripheral blood. The receptor set was obtained from a woman aged 55-69 years with active or convalescent COVID-19. The CDR3 runs from the conserved cysteine through the conserved F or W. Each record gives: CDR3 protein, CDR3 DNA, J gene, D gene, clone size, V gene. A D gene is named only where the DNA matches it firmly. Not all rows give a size; the values are once, few, many and, for expanded clones, a class.

CASSPSPVPNTEAFF	TGTGCCAGCTCACCCTCCCCAGTACCGAACACTGAAGCTTTCTTT	TRBJ1-1	NA	NA	TRBV18
CASIAGPGAEAFF	TGTGCCAGCATCGCCGGCCCCGGAGCCGAAGCTTTCTTT	TRBJ1-1	NA	once	TRBV7-8
CASSLGTGSRNSPLHF	TGTGCCAGCAGCTTGGGGACAGGGTCTCGGAATTCACCCCTCCACTTT	TRBJ1-6	TRBD1	NA	TRBV11-2
CAWSLGLAGASGANVLTF	TGTGCCTGGAGTCTTGGACTAGCGGGGGCATCTGGGGCCAACGTCCTGACTTTC	TRBJ2-6	TRBD2	NA	TRBV30
CASSFLVAGPGNTIYF	TGTGCCAGCAGCTTTCTTGTTGCGGGGCCTGGAAACACCATATATTTT	TRBJ1-3	NA	NA	TRBV7-2
CASSSQPGVGNTIYF	TGTGCCAGCAGCTCCCAACCAGGGGTTGGAAACACCATATATTTT	TRBJ1-3	NA	NA	TRBV7-9
CASSPTGYSNQPQHF	TGTGCCAGCAGCCCTACAGGTTATAGCAATCAGCCCCAGCATTTT	TRBJ1-5	NA	NA	TRBV11-2
CAGRAGSLNTEAFF	TGTGCCGGACGCGCGGGAAGTTTGAACACTGAAGCTTTCTTT	TRBJ1-1	NA	NA	TRBV6-6
CASSSTLQGGYTF	TGTGCCAGCAGTTCAACCCTGCAGGGAGGCTACACCTTC	TRBJ1-2	NA	NA	TRBV12-3/TRBV12-4
CASRDRGGSYGYTF	TGCGCCAGTCGGGACAGGGGAGGATCCTATGGCTACACCTTC	TRBJ1-2	TRBD1	NA	TRBV5-1
CASSPGLAGAIQETQYF	TGTGCCAGCTCACCGGGACTAGCGGGGGCGATCCAAGAGACCCAGTACTTC	TRBJ2-5	TRBD2	NA	TRBV18
CASSSNRGHGELFF	TGCGCCAGCAGCTCGAACAGGGGGCACGGGGAGCTGTTTTTT	TRBJ2-2	TRBD1	NA	TRBV5-1
CASTPGTTSEQFF	TGTGCCAGCACCCCAGGGACTACAAGTGAGCAGTTCTTC	TRBJ2-1	TRBD2	NA	TRBV12-3/TRBV12-4
CSVNRLNEQFF	TGCAGTGTGAACCGACTCAATGAGCAGTTCTTC	TRBJ2-1	NA	NA	TRBV20-1
CASSLIPRGSPLHF	TGTGCCAGCAGCTTAATTCCGCGGGGTTCACCCCTCCACTTT	TRBJ1-6	NA	NA	TRBV7-9
CASSPSDKNPEAFF	TGTGCCAGCTCACCTTCGGACAAAAACCCTGAAGCTTTCTTT	TRBJ1-1	NA	once	TRBV18
CASSPGWTASSYNEQFF	TGTGCCAGCTCCCCAGGCTGGACAGCCAGCTCCTACAATGAGCAGTTCTTC	TRBJ2-1	NA	NA	TRBV18
CATEEFGEAFF	TGCGCCACCGAGGAGTTCGGTGAAGCTTTCTTT	TRBJ1-1	NA	NA	TRBV10-2
CASRELQETQYF	TGCGCCAGCAGAGAGCTTCAAGAGACCCAGTACTTC	TRBJ2-5	NA	NA	TRBV5-1
CASSRQGTGANVLTF	TGTGCCAGCAGTCGACAGGGGACCGGGGCCAACGTCCTGACTTTC	TRBJ2-6	TRBD1	NA	TRBV6-5
CASLLAEEGNTIYF	TGTGCCAGCCTACTTGCTGAGGAGGGAAACACCATATATTTT	TRBJ1-3	NA	NA	TRBV18
CASSPLSRANYGYTF	TGTGCCAGCAGTCCCCTTTCGAGGGCTAACTATGGCTACACCTTC	TRBJ1-2	NA	NA	TRBV6-5
CASSYSGLINTEAFF	TGTGCCAGCAGTTACTCGGGACTCATAAACACTGAAGCTTTCTTT	TRBJ1-1	NA	NA	TRBV6-5
CASSLKYKLNTEAFF	TGTGCCAGCAGTTTAAAGTACAAATTAAACACTGAAGCTTTCTTT	TRBJ1-1	NA	NA	TRBV6-5
CASSPRKEGRIYEQYF	TGTGCCAGCTCACCACGTAAAGAGGGGAGGATCTACGAGCAGTACTTC	TRBJ2-7	NA	once	TRBV18
CASRPGTSGGYEQYF	TGTGCCAGCAGACCCGGGACTAGCGGGGGATACGAGCAGTACTTC	TRBJ2-7	TRBD2	NA	TRBV6-6
CASSQMGGVDTEAFF	TGCGCCAGCAGCCAGATGGGGGGGGTTGACACTGAAGCTTTCTTT	TRBJ1-1	NA	NA	TRBV4-3
CASSFTTGGSGNTIYF	TGTGCTAGCAGCTTTACGACAGGGGGTTCTGGAAACACCATATATTTT	TRBJ1-3	TRBD1	NA	TRBV7-7
CASSLNVAGGTEAFF	TGTGCCAGCAGCTTAAATGTGGCAGGGGGGACTGAAGCTTTCTTT	TRBJ1-1	TRBD1	NA	TRBV7-3
CASSPNPSDSLTDTQYF	TGTGCCAGCTCACCCAACCCCTCGGACTCCCTCACAGATACGCAGTATTTT	TRBJ2-3	NA	NA	TRBV18
CASSPEGVGELFF	TGCGCCAGCAGCCCGGAGGGCGTTGGGGAGCTGTTTTTT	TRBJ2-2	NA	NA	TRBV5-1
CASSQGWTSGNTGELFF	TGTGCCAGCAGCCAAGGCTGGACTAGCGGGAACACCGGGGAGCTGTTTTTT	TRBJ2-2	TRBD2	few	TRBV3-1/TRBV3-2
CASRQTGGDTQYF	TGTGCCAGCAGACAAACAGGGGGAGATACGCAGTATTTT	TRBJ2-3	TRBD1	NA	TRBV2
CASSYDLTGNYGYTF	TGTGCCAGCAGTTACGACCTAACAGGGAACTATGGCTACACCTTC	TRBJ1-2	NA	NA	TRBV6-5
CASSHLGQGNYGYTF	TGCGCCAGCAGCCACCTAGGACAGGGTAACTATGGCTACACCTTC	TRBJ1-2	TRBD1	NA	TRBV4-1
CSAQGLNTEAFF	TGCAGCGCACAGGGCCTGAACACTGAAGCTTTCTTT	TRBJ1-1	NA	NA	TRBV29-1
CASSQRDRGAFF	TGTGCCAGCAGCCAAAGGGACAGGGGTGCTTTCTTT	TRBJ1-1	TRBD1	NA	TRBV3-1/TRBV3-2
CASSDTGAANYGYTF	TGTGCCAGCAGTGACACAGGAGCAGCTAACTATGGCTACACCTTC	TRBJ1-2	NA	NA	TRBV6-1
CASSYSDSSTGELFF	TGTGCCAGCAGTTACTCGGACAGTTCCACCGGGGAGCTGTTTTTT	TRBJ2-2	NA	NA	TRBV6-5
CASSTSLRDRDRKRAFF	TGCGCCAGCAGCACCTCTCTCCGGGACAGGGACCGAAAACGGGCTTTCTTT	TRBJ1-1	TRBD1	NA	TRBV5-1
CASRTTPSDGYTF	TGTGCCAGCAGGACAACCCCTAGCGACGGCTACACCTTC	TRBJ1-2	NA	NA	TRBV12-3/TRBV12-4
CASSELPGTGVPNVLTF	TGCGCCAGCAGTGAGCTGCCCGGGACAGGGGTCCCCAACGTCCTGACTTTC	TRBJ2-6	TRBD1	NA	TRBV10-1
CASKQSRTSGEETQYF	TGTGCCAGCAAGCAGTCAAGGACTAGCGGGGAAGAGACCCAGTACTTC	TRBJ2-5	TRBD2	once	TRBV2
CASRVGQLYGYTF	TGTGCCAGCAGGGTGGGACAGCTCTATGGCTACACCTTC	TRBJ1-2	TRBD1	NA	TRBV6-6
CASSLDWTGRIVNKYF	TGCGCCAGCAGCTTGGATTGGACAGGGAGAATAGTAAATAAGTACTTC	TRBJ2-7	TRBD1	NA	TRBV5-1
CASSLRTGGGTDTQYF	TGCGCCAGCAGCTTGCGCACAGGGGGAGGCACAGATACGCAGTATTTT	TRBJ2-3	TRBD1	once	TRBV5-1
CASTAQGDYGYTF	TGTGCCAGCACCGCACAGGGGGACTATGGCTACACCTTC	TRBJ1-2	TRBD1	NA	TRBV7-9
CASSYSAGLGTEAFF	TGTGCCAGCAGTTACTCGGCAGGGCTAGGCACTGAAGCTTTCTTT	TRBJ1-1	NA	NA	TRBV6-5
CASSPRAGGRDTQYF	TGTGCCAGCAGCCCTCGAGCGGGGGGGAGGGATACGCAGTATTTT	TRBJ2-3	TRBD2	once	TRBV9
CASSDRTTTTDTQYF	TGTGCCAGTAGCGATAGGACTACCACCACAGATACGCAGTATTTT	TRBJ2-3	NA	NA	TRBV19
CASSSTLSLWGNTIYF	TGCGCCAGCAGCTCCACCCTGTCACTCTGGGGAAACACCATATATTTT	TRBJ1-3	NA	NA	TRBV5-1
CASSDSANTEAFF	TGTGCCAGCTCCGACTCCGCGAACACTGAAGCTTTCTTT	TRBJ1-1	NA	NA	TRBV18
CASWGTAYNQPQHF	TGTGCCAGTTGGGGGACAGCGTACAATCAGCCCCAGCATTTT	TRBJ1-5	TRBD1	NA	TRBV19
CASSLALAAPYNEQFF	TGTGCTAGCAGCTTAGCACTAGCGGCCCCCTATAATGAGCAGTTCTTC	TRBJ2-1	TRBD2	once	TRBV7-7
CASSAQGAQYNEQFF	TGTGCCAGCAGCGCCCAGGGGGCGCAATACAATGAGCAGTTCTTC	TRBJ2-1	TRBD1	NA	TRBV11-2